The clone carrying this T cell receptor (beta chain) was recorded at least ten times. The germline V gene has CDR1 MDHEN and CDR2 SYDVKM. Trimming stripped 8 bases from V and 6 bases from J, with 23 bases between. The CDR3 is 15 amino acids. This sample stems from a study of T cells in Graves' hyperthyroidism and ophthalmopathy. Template material for amplifying TCR beta CDR3 regions consisted of RNA transcripts. With the HTBI primer set, the TCR CDR3 went through a first round of RT-PCR. TCRdb redid the calling of the multiplex PCR reads with MiXCR, one entry per CDR3 protein. The table includes some 770,000 distinct CDR3 sequences, 16% detected once.

The chain employs TRBV28 and TRBJ2-7; tentatively, D is TRBD1 (7 bases). Sequencing was performed on blood. The receptor was isolated from a man younger than 35 with Graves' hyperthyroidism. The CDR3 DNA follows: TGTGCCAGCTCTCCCCATCCACAGGGGACTTCCGAGCAGTACTTC. This translates into CASSPHPQGTSEQYF. The variable domain in full, completed from reference TRBV28 and TRBJ2-7, reads DVKVTQSSRYLVKRTGEKVFLECVQDMDHENMFWYRQDPGLGLRLIYFSYDVKMKEKGDIPEGYSVSREKKERFSLILESASTNQTSMYLCASSPHPQGTSEQYFGPGTRLTVT.